This T cell receptor beta chain was identified in a study of T cell repertoires in cytomegalovirus infection. Across the study: Indications came from public TCR beta signatures; they pointed to CMV infection and to a matching HLA type.

Remarks on this clonotype: Its antigen is as yet unknown.

TCRdb re-called the reads through MiXCR, storing one row per CDR3 protein. Of 350,000 to 400,000 distinct CDR3 sequences listed, roughly 36% are singletons. This CDR3 contains 14 residues. The germline V gene has CDR1 SGHTA and CDR2 FQGNSA. V dropped 1 base and J dropped 0 bases, with 6 bases sitting between them. The sequence was obtained from a human donor in good health (CMV status not recorded). Some clones in this sample may be carry-over from other donors' samples. This rearrangement joins TRBV7-2 to TRBJ1-1, with D hard to call. Sequenced here: cultured PBMCs, sampled from culture after CMV antigen stimulation. CDR3 amino acids: CASSLVPMNTEAFF. The CDR3 DNA follows: TGTGCCAGCAGCTTAGTTCCCATGAACACTGAAGCTTTCTTT.